This T cell receptor (beta chain) came from a study of follicular helper T cells after annual influenza vaccination. Study information: For some subjects, blood spans the 2013-2014, 2014-2015 and 2015-2016 annual vaccinations.

Survey level resolution was used for TCRB sequencing. Clones were read by immunoSEQ multiplex PCR, and TCRdb kept only the in-frame ones, dropping some. The data contain roughly 9,800 clones, roughly 80% of them singletons. CDR3 length: 15 residues. Trimming took 4 bases from V and 3 from J; bases not matched to a gene: 9. Germline CDR1 and CDR2: SGHNT and YYREEE (reference sequence). Points from the study as a whole: Most later recoveries of Day 7 ICOS+CD38+ clones were ICOS-CD38- cTfh. Just roughly 9.5-20% of cells analyzed had recovered productive TCRB sequences.

Time point: 2015-2016 season, 7 days after influenza vaccination. Notes on this clone: Its cognate antigen is unknown.

This receptor was taken from an adult who received the influenza vaccine. The specimen comprised CXCR5+ CD38- circulating T follicular helper cells from blood, sampled 7 days after influenza vaccination. Indicated subset: circulating Tfh, non-naive CD4+CXCR5+PD-1+ (ICOS+CD38+ or ICOS-CD38-). The rearrangement joins TRBV5-4 to TRBJ2-7; the match to TRBD1 covers 8 bases. CDR3 DNA: TGTGCCAGCAGCCAGCCCGGACAGGGAAACTACGAGCAGTACTTC. This translates into CASSQPGQGNYEQYF. The variable domain in full, with the rest retrieved from reference TRBV5-4 and TRBJ2-7, is ETGVTQSPTHLIKTRGQQVTLRCSSQSGHNTVSWYQQALGQGPQFIFQYYREEENGRGNFPPRFSGLQFPNYSSELNVNALELDDSALYLCASSQPGQGNYEQYFGPGTRLTVT.